The 29 T cell receptor beta chains listed next were all sequenced from one sample in a study of blood T cell repertoires in COVID-19. TCRdb's copy holds only in-frame clones and misses some; the assay was immunoSEQ multiplex PCR. This table has some 210,000 clones, about 91% appearing once. Source material: peripheral blood. The receptors originated from a woman between 35 and 50 years old with acute or convalescent COVID-19.

The rearrangement uses TRBV29-1 and TRBJ1-1; tentative D call: TRBD1 (6 bases). CDR1 and CDR2 (germline): SQVTM, ANQGSEA. The ends were cut back, 5 bases at V and 8 bases at J, with 12 bases in the middle. There are 11 residues in the CDR3. The CDR3 sequence is CSVSSGQEAFF. In DNA, the CDR3 is TGCAGCGTTTCTTCCGGACAGGAAGCTTTCTTT. Complete variable domain (other parts from reference TRBV29-1 and TRBJ1-1): SAVISQKPSRDICQRGTSLTIQCQVDSQVTMMFWYRQQPGQSLTLIATANQGSEATYESGFVIDKFPISRPNLTFSTLTVSNMSPEDSSIYLCSVSSGQEAFFGQGTRLTVV.

V is TRBV5-8 and J is TRBJ2-3; D unclear. Trimming shortened V by 4 bases and J by 0 bases, and 12 bases separated the two germline ends. The CDR3 runs to 15 residues. Germline CDR1 SGHTS, CDR2 YDEGEE. The CDR3 DNA reads TGTGCCAGCAGCGGTGAACGGGTTAGCACAGATACGCAGTATTTT. This gives the protein CASSGERVSTDTQYF.

The chain carries TRBV11-1 and TRBJ2-3; TRBD2 agrees at 13 bases. V was clipped by 4 bases and J by 7 bases; unmatched bases: 8. The V gene's germline CDR1 is SGHAT and CDR2 FQDESV (reference sequence). The CDR3 covers 16 residues. CDR3: CASSSRTSGGTNTQYF. CDR3 nucleotide sequence: TGTGCCAGCAGCTCCCGGACTAGCGGGGGAACCAATACGCAGTATTTT.

The chain uses TRBV6-5 and TRBJ2-7, with TRBD1 matching 8 bases. The CDR3 contains 15 residues. Looked up from germline, CDR1 is MNHEY and CDR2 is SVGAGI. The junction had 5 bases not matched to a gene; V was cut back by 0 bases and J by 4 bases. The CDR3 region has the DNA TGTGCCAGCAGTTACTCCCCCCAGGGGGCTTACGAGCAGTACGTC. It yields the protein CASSYSPQGAYEQYV.

The chain links TRBV18 to TRBJ2-2, with 7 bases lining up with TRBD1. This CDR3 has 16 amino acids. The germline gives CDR1 KGHSH, CDR2 LQKENI. The J segment lost 2 bases and the V segment lost 1 base, leaving 4 bases of the junction unmatched. CDR3 DNA sequence: TGTGCCAGCTCACCACGAAGGGGGCCCAACACCGGGGAGCTGTTTTTT. This codes for CASSPRRGPNTGELFF.

The chain employs TRBV27 and TRBJ1-1; TRBD1 aligns across 8 bases. This CDR3 has 14 amino acids. CDR1 and CDR2 (germline): MNHEY, SMNVEV (reference sequence). Unmatched junction bases numbered 6, after V lost 5 bases and J lost 4 bases. The CDR3 DNA is TGTGCCAGCAGTGCATACAGGGGGGCCACTGAAGCTTTCTTT. Protein product: CASSAYRGATEAFF.

The rearrangement uses TRBV6-5 and TRBJ1-1; D unclear. The V end was cut by 8 bases, the J end by 0 bases, with 16 bases between. This CDR3 has 15 residues. Per germline, CDR1 MNHEY and CDR2 SVGAGI. CDR3 protein: CASSPGVGVNTEAFF. The CDR3 DNA sequence: TGTGCCAGCTCCCCCGGGGTAGGAGTGAACACTGAAGCTTTCTTT.

This chain links TRBV6-5 with TRBJ1-1; D is possibly TRBD1 (5 bases). V lost 2 bases and J 6 bases, leaving 10 bases between the germline ends. The CDR3 runs 13 residues. In germline, CDR1 is MNHEY, CDR2 SVGAGI. The CDR3 bases are TGTGCCAGCAGTTACAGGGGAAGGGCTGAAGCTTTCTTT. It specifies CASSYRGRAEAFF.

The rearrangement uses TRBV20-1 and TRBJ1-2; a possible D gene is TRBD1 (5 bases). CDR3 size: 13 residues. Per the germline V gene, CDR1 is DFQATT and CDR2 is SNEGSKA (reference sequence). The V end was cut by 3 bases, the J end by 5 bases, with 13 bases between. CDR3 nucleotide sequence: TGCAGTGCTAGTAAGGGGTTCGGGTATGGCTACACCTTC. Residues: CSASKGFGYGYTF.

Note on this clone: This same CDR3 is encoded by further DNA sequences in the sample. The chain has TRBV12-3 or TRBV12-4 and TRBJ2-1; D perhaps matches TRBD2 (5 bases). V was shortened by 3 bases and J by 10 bases, with 7 bases between the two germline ends. The CDR3 contains 11 residues. The CDR3 DNA reads as TGTGCCAGCAGTTTTGGCGGGGAGCAGTTCTTC. It translates to CASSFGGEQFF.

The sample holds a few counts of this clone. This sequence joins TRBV7-2 and TRBJ1-4, with TRBD1 matching over 8 bases. The ends lost 1 base at V and 0 bases at J; junction bases unmatched: 7. Germline V gives CDR1 SGHTA, CDR2 FQGNSA. CDR3 length: 18 amino acids. CDR3 DNA: TGTGCCAGCAGCTTAGTGGGTCAGGGGGCACCAACTAATGAAAAACTGTTTTTT. It specifies CASSLVGQGAPTNEKLFF.

The chain joins TRBV2 to TRBJ1-2; 9 nucleotides align to TRBD1. The length of the CDR3 is 14 residues. CDR1 SNHLY and CDR2 FYNNEI come from the germline V gene. V was clipped by 7 bases and J by 5 bases; unmatched bases: 8. The CDR3 DNA follows: TGTGCCAGCACGGACAGGGGCCACGGATATGGCTACACCTTC. Its translation: CASTDRGHGYGYTF.

DNA for the CDR3: TGTGCCAGCAGCTCGAACCAGGGATCCTACGAGCAGTACGTC. Translated: CASSSNQGSYEQYV. J is TRBJ2-7 and V is TRBV5-5; a possible D gene is TRBD1 (5 bases). The CDR3 has 14 residues. V lost 3 bases and J 1 base, leaving 11 bases between the germline ends. Germline V gene data show CDR1 as SGHKS and CDR2 as YYEKEE (reference sequence).

The genes are TRBV27 and TRBJ2-3, with a possible D match to TRBD2 (6 bases). Germline CDR1 and CDR2: MNHEY and SMNVEV (reference sequence). V lost 5 bases, J lost 4 bases, and 22 bases lay in between. There are 17 residues in the CDR3. The CDR3 is CASSPLWSPGLSDTQYF. DNA of the CDR3: TGTGCCAGCAGTCCCCTGTGGTCCCCGGGACTGTCAGATACGCAGTATTTT.

The genes are TRBV29-1 and TRBJ1-2; 7 bases fit TRBD1. CDR3 size: 11 residues. The junction had 0 bases not matched to a gene; V was cut back by 4 bases and J by 4 bases. Germline assignment: CDR1 SQVTM and CDR2 ANQGSEA. CDR3 amino acids: CSVAGGYGYTF. DNA of the CDR3: TGCAGCGTTGCAGGGGGCTATGGCTACACCTTC.

The chain couples TRBV4-1 to TRBJ2-2, with a weak D call TRBD1 (5 bases). The germline gives CDR1 MGHRA, CDR2 YSYEKL. The CDR3 is 15 residues long. Deletions cut 1 base from V and 3 bases from J, with 9 bases between. The CDR3 DNA is TGCGCCAGCAGCCAAGTAGGGGAAGACACCGGGGAGCTGTTTTTT. Residues: CASSQVGEDTGELFF.

V is TRBV2 and J is TRBJ2-7, with D perhaps matching TRBD1 (6 bases). V was trimmed by 8 bases and J by 3 bases, leaving 11 bases between them. Per the germline V gene, CDR1 is SNHLY and CDR2 is FYNNEI. The CDR3 sequence is 12 residues long. CDR3 sequence: CASRDNRYEQYV. The DNA for the CDR3 is TGTGCCAGCCGGGACAATCGCTACGAGCAGTACGTC.

The CDR3 region is CASSRPGITEETQYF. CDR3 DNA: TGTGCCAGCAGTCGGCCCGGGATCACAGAAGAGACCCAGTACTTC. The chain couples TRBV28 to TRBJ2-5; D might be TRBD2 (5 bases). V shed 5 bases and J shed 3 bases, with 16 bases lying between them. CDR3 length: 15 residues. Germline values: CDR1 MDHEN, CDR2 SYDVKM.

The chain has TRBV19 and TRBJ2-3; 10 bases agree with TRBD2. CDR1 is LNHDA and CDR2 is SQIVND in the germline V gene (reference sequence). V was clipped by 2 bases and J by 2 bases; unmatched bases: 1. This CDR3 region has 15 residues. This CDR3 reads CASSILAGVTDTQYF. The CDR3 DNA follows: TGTGCCAGTAGTATACTAGCGGGGGTCACAGATACGCAGTATTTT.

A single count supports this clone. The chain is built from TRBV4-2 and TRBJ2-7, with a tentative D call TRBD1 (6 bases). Germline V CDR1 and CDR2: LGHNA, YNFKEQ. The CDR3 covers 13 residues. The germline V and J ends were trimmed by 1 base and 6 bases, with 10 bases remaining between them. This CDR3 reads CASSQGQGLEQYV. Here the CDR3 DNA reads TGTGCCAGCAGCCAAGGGCAGGGGCTCGAGCAGTACGTC.

DNA of the CDR3: TGTGCCAGCTCACTCCGGATCAGGGGGACGGAGACCCAGTACTTC. It encodes CASSLRIRGTETQYF. The rearrangement uses TRBV18 and TRBJ2-5; 7 positions agree with TRBD1. From germline, CDR1 is KGHSH and CDR2 LQKENI. Trimming removed 4 bases from V and 5 bases from J; junction bases left unmatched: 10. This CDR3 contains 15 residues.

The sample holds many counts of this clone. The chain couples TRBV3-1 (or the pseudogene TRBV3-2) to TRBJ1-3; the match to TRBD1 covers 8 bases. V was clipped by 1 base and J by 3 bases; unmatched bases: 2. Germline V gene lookup returns CDR1 LGHDT and CDR2 YNNKEL (reference sequence). This CDR3 comprises 15 residues. This chain's CDR3 is CASSQADRVGNTIYF. The CDR3, as DNA: TGTGCCAGCAGCCAAGCGGACAGGGTTGGAAACACCATATATTTT.

The chain links TRBV2 to TRBJ2-2, with 10 bases lining up with TRBD1. The junction had 4 bases not matched to a gene; V was cut back by 5 bases and J by 7 bases. The CDR3 consists of 14 residues. CDR1 is SNHLY, CDR2 FYNNEI, per germline. Written as DNA, the CDR3 is TGTGCCAGCAGTCCGACAGGGGGCGGCGGGGAGCTGTTTTTT. Translated: CASSPTGGGGELFF.

This clone has just one count. The gene calls are TRBV4-1 and TRBJ1-4; no definite D call. The V and J ends lost 2 bases and 10 bases respectively, with 11 bases between them. Per the germline V gene, CDR1 is MGHRA and CDR2 is YSYEKL. There are 13 residues in the CDR3. CDR3 sequence reads: CASSQTQIGKLFF. DNA of the CDR3: TGCGCCAGCAGCCAAACGCAGATTGGAAAACTGTTTTTT.

This clone showed up just once. The chain has TRBV2 and TRBJ2-3; 9 positions agree with TRBD2. V dropped 5 bases and J dropped 1; count of bases not matched to a gene: 4. The CDR3 extends over 15 amino acids. Germline values: CDR1 SNHLY, CDR2 FYNNEI. The DNA of the CDR3 is TGTGCCAGCAGTTTAGCGGGGGAGGGCACAGATACGCAGTATTTT. Translation: CASSLAGEGTDTQYF.

The genes are TRBV29-1 and TRBJ2-7, with a possible D match to TRBD1 (5 bases). From germline, CDR1 is SQVTM and CDR2 ANQGSEA. V gave up 7 bases and J gave up 6 bases, with 13 bases separating them. The length of the CDR3 is 11 residues. The CDR3 loop reads CSATQGGEQYV. The CDR3 region has the DNA TGCAGCGCCACCCAGGGTGGCGAGCAGTACGTC.

The genes are TRBV5-6 and TRBJ1-3, with a weak D call TRBD1 (5 bases). The CDR3 runs to 15 residues. CDR1 is SGHDT, CDR2 YYEEEE, per germline. The V and J ends lost 0 bases and 2 bases respectively, with 9 bases between them. The CDR3 bases are TGTGCCAGCAGCTTGGAGGGGCTCCCTGGAAACACCATATATTTT. This encodes CASSLEGLPGNTIYF.

The rearrangement uses TRBV4-1 and TRBJ1-1; D unclear. Germline-derived CDR1 and CDR2 are MGHRA and YSYEKL. The CDR3 sequence is 15 residues long. Deletions cut 4 bases from V and 0 bases from J, with 12 bases between. In DNA form, the CDR3 reads TGCGCCAGCAGCCTCCAGGAGCGGGTGAACACTGAAGCTTTCTTT. Residues: CASSLQERVNTEAFF.

The CDR3 sequence: CRQGDEKTEAFF. The CDR3 region has the DNA TGCAGGCAGGGGGACGAGAAGACTGAAGCTTTCTTT. The chain uses TRBV29-1 and TRBJ1-1; 7 bases align to TRBD1. The CDR3 runs to 12 residues. Germline V CDR1 and CDR2: SQVTM, ANQGSEA.